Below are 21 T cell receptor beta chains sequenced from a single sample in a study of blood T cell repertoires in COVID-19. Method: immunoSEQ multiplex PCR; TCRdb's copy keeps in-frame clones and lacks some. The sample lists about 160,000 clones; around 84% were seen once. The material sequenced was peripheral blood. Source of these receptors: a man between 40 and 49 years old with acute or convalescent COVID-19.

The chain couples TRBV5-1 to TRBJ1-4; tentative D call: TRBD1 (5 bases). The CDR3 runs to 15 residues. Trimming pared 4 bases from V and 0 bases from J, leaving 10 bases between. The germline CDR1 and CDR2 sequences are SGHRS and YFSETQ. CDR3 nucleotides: TGCGCCAGCAGCAGGACAAATCCAACTAATGAAAAACTGTTTTTT. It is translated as CASSRTNPTNEKLFF.

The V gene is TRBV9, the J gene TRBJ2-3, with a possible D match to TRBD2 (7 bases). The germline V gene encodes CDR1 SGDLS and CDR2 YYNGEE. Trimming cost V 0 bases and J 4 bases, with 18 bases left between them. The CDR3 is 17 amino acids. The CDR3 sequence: CASSVAGWEGVADTQYF. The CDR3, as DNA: TGTGCCAGCAGCGTAGCCGGGTGGGAGGGGGTGGCAGATACGCAGTATTTT.

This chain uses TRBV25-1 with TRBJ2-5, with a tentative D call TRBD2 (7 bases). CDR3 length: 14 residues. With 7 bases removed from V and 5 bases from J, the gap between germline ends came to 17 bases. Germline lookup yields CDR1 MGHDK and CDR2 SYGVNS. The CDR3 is CASNGWGGGETQYF. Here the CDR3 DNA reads TGTGCCAGCAATGGATGGGGGGGCGGTGAGACCCAGTACTTC.

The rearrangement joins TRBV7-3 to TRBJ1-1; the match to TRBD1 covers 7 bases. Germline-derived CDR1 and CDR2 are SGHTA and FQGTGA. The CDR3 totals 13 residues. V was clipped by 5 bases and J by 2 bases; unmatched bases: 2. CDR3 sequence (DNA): TGTGCCAGCAGCCGGGACAGTAACACTGAAGCTTTCTTT. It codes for CASSRDSNTEAFF.

CDR3 nucleotides: TGTGCCAGCAGCTTATCACAGGGGGCCAGGGGCGAGCAGTACTTC. This sequence encodes CASSLSQGARGEQYF. This chain links TRBV7-6 with TRBJ2-7, with TRBD1 matching over 9 bases. The V segment lost 2 bases and the J segment 6 bases; nucleotides outside the gene matches: 8. The CDR3 contains 15 residues. Germline V gene data show CDR1 as SGHVS and CDR2 as FNYEAQ.

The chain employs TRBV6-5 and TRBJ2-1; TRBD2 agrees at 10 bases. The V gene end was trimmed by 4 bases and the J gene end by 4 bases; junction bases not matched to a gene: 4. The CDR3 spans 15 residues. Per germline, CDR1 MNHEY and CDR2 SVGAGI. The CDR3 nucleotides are TGTGCCAGCAGTTTCACTAGCGGGGTTTACAATGAGCAGTTCTTC. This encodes CASSFTSGVYNEQFF.

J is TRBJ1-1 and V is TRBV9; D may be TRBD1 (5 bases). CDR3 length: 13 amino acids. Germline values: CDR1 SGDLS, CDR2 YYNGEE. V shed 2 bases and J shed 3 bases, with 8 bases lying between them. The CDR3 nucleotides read TGTGCCAGCAGCGTCGGACACTACACTGAAGCTTTCTTT. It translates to CASSVGHYTEAFF.

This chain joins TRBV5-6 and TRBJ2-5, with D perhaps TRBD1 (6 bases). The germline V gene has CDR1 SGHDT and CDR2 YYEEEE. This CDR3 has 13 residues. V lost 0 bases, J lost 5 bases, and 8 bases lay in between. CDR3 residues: CASSLGGPETQYF. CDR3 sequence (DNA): TGTGCCAGCAGCTTGGGGGGGCCCGAGACCCAGTACTTC.

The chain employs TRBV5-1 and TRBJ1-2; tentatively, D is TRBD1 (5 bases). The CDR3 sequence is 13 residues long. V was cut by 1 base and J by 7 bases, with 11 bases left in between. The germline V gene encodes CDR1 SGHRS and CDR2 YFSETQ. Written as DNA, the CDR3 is TGCGCCAGCAGCTTGATCCAGGGTAGTGGCTACACCTTC. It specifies CASSLIQGSGYTF. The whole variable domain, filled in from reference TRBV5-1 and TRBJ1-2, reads KAGVTQTPRYLIKTRGQQVTLSCSPISGHRSVSWYQQTPGQGLQFLFEYFSETQRNKGNFPGRFSGRQFSNSRSEMNVSTLELGDSALYLCASSLIQGSGYTFGSGTRLTVV.

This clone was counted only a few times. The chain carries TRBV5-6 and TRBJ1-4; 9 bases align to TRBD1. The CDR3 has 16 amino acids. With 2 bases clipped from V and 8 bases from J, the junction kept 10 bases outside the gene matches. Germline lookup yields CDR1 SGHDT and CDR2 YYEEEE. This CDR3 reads CASSFADRGQREKLFF. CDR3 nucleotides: TGTGCCAGCAGCTTTGCGGACAGGGGCCAACGAGAAAAACTGTTTTTT.

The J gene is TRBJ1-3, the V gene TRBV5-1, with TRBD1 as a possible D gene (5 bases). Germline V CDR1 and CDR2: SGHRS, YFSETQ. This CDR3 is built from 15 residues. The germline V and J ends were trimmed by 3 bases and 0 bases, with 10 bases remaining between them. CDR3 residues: CASSWGADSGNTIYF. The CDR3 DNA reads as TGCGCCAGCAGCTGGGGCGCTGACTCTGGAAACACCATATATTTT.

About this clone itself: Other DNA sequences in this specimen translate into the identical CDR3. The CDR3 sequence: CASRNSGGYQETQYF. The CDR3 DNA sequence: TGTGCCAGCAGAAATAGCGGAGGTTACCAAGAGACCCAGTACTTC. V gene TRBV2 combines with J gene TRBJ2-5, with D possibly TRBD2 on 6 matching bases. The CDR3 extends over 15 amino acids. The germline V and J ends were trimmed by 6 bases and 0 bases, with 14 bases remaining between them. CDR1 is SNHLY and CDR2 is FYNNEI in the germline V gene.

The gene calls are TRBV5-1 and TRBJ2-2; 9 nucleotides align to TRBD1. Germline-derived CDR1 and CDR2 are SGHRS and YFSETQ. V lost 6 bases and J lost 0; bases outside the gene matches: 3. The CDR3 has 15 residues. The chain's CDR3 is CASNRDRANTGELFF. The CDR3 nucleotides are TGCGCCAGCAACCGGGACAGGGCGAACACCGGGGAGCTGTTTTTT.

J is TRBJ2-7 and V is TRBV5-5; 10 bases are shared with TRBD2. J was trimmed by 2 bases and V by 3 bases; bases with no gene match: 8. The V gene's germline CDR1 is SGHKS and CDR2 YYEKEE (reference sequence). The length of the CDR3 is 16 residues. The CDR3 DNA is TGTGCCAGCAGCTGGACGCCTAGCGGGGGTACCTACGAGCAGTACTTC. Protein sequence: CASSWTPSGGTYEQYF.

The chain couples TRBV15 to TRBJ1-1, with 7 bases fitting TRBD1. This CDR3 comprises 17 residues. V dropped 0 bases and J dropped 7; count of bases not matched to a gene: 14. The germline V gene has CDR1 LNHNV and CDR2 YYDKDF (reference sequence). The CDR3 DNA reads TGTGCCACCAGCAGAGACGGGACTTTCTATGGGACAGATGAAGCTTTCTTT. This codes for CATSRDGTFYGTDEAFF.

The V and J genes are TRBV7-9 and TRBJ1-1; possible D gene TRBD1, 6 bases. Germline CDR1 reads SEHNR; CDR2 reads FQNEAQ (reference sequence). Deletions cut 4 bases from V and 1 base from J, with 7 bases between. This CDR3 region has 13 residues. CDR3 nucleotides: TGTGCCAGCAGCTCGACAGGGAACACTGAAGCTTTCTTT. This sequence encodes CASSSTGNTEAFF.

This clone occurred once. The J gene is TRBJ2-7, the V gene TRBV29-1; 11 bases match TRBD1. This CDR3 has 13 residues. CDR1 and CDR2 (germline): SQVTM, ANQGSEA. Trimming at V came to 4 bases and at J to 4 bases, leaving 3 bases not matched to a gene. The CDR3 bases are TGCAGCGTTGCCGGGACAGGGGGATACGAGCAGTACTTC. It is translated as CSVAGTGGYEQYF.

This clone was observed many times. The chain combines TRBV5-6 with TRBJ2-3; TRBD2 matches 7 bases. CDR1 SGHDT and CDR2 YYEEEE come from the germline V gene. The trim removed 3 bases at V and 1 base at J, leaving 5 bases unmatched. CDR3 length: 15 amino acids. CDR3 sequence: CASSYGTTRTDTQYF. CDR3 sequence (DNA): TGTGCCAGCAGCTACGGGACTACTCGCACAGATACGCAGTATTTT.

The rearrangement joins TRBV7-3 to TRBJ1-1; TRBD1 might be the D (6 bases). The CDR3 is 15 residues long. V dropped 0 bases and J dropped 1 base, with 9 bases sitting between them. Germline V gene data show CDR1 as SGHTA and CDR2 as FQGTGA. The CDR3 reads CASSLTPGANTEAFF. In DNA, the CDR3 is TGTGCCAGCAGCTTAACGCCAGGGGCGAACACTGAAGCTTTCTTT. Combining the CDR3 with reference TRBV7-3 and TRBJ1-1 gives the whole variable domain GAGVSQTPSNKVTEKGKYVELRCDPISGHTALYWYRQSLGQGPEFLIYFQGTGAADDSGLPNDRFFAVRPEGSVSTLKIQRTERGDSAVYLCASSLTPGANTEAFFGQGTRLTVV.

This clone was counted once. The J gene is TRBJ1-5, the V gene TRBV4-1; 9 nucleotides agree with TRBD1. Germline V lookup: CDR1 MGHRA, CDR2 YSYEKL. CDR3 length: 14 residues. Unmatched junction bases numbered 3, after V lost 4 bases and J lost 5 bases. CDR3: CASSLTGGYQPQHF. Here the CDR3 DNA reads TGCGCCAGCAGCCTCACAGGGGGCTATCAGCCCCAGCATTTT.

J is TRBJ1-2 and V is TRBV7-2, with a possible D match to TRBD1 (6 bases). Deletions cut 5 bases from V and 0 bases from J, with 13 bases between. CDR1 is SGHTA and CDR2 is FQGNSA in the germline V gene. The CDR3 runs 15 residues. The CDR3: CASSAGTRPNYGYTF. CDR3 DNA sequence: TGTGCCAGCAGCGCAGGGACACGGCCTAACTATGGCTACACCTTC.